The 24 T cell receptor beta chains given below trace back to one sample, sequenced in a study of early T cells in non-severe SARS-CoV-2 infection. One entry per CDR3 protein results from TCRdb running MiXCR on the 5' RACE reads. The table records some 40,000 distinct CDR3 sequences, 3% to 4.5% of them present only once. Sequenced input: whole blood. All receptors derive from an adult who was a healthcare worker with PCR-confirmed SARS-CoV-2 infection or an uninfected control (not recorded which).

In this sample, this clonotype turned up a few times. The chain combines TRBV28 with TRBJ2-4; D uncertain. Trimming shortened V by 5 bases and J by 0 bases, and 11 bases separated the two germline ends. This CDR3 is 15 amino acids long. The germline V gene has CDR1 MDHEN and CDR2 SYDVKM. The CDR3 protein is CASSPKTGAKNIQYF. CDR3 DNA: TGTGCCAGCAGTCCCAAGACTGGAGCCAAAAACATTCAGTACTTC.

This clonotype showed up many times. The chain carries TRBV5-6 and TRBJ1-1; 12 nucleotides align to TRBD1. The J segment lost 1 base and the V segment lost 2 bases, leaving 15 bases of the junction unmatched. CDR1 is SGHDT, CDR2 YYEEEE, per germline. This CDR3 comprises 20 residues. In DNA, the CDR3 is TGTGCCAGCAGCTTTCCGGGACAGGGGGCGAGAATGGTTTGGAACACTGAAGCTTTCTTT. Translated: CASSFPGQGARMVWNTEAFF.

The chain links TRBV5-1 to TRBJ2-3; 8 positions agree with TRBD2. Germline assignment: CDR1 SGHRS and CDR2 YFSETQ. The CDR3 has 16 amino acids. The trim removed 4 bases at V and 2 bases at J, leaving 9 bases unmatched. CDR3 coding DNA: TGCGCCAGCAGCACCCGGGGGGGCCCCCCCACAGATACGCAGTATTTT. Its protein product is CASSTRGGPPTDTQYF.

This clonotype was detected ten times or more. V is TRBV4-3 and J is TRBJ2-7; tentative D call: TRBD1 (5 bases). This CDR3 comprises 15 residues. The V and J ends lost 0 bases and 4 bases respectively, with 13 bases between them. Germline CDR1 and CDR2: LGHNA and YSLEER. CDR3 coding DNA: TGCGCCAGCAGCCAAGATCGCTCCAGGGTGTACGAGCAGTACTTC. This sequence encodes CASSQDRSRVYEQYF.

This clonotype was seen at least ten times. This chain uses TRBV6-2 or TRBV6-3 with TRBJ1-4, with a weak D call TRBD1 (5 bases). Germline assignment: CDR1 MNHEY and CDR2 SVGEGT. There are 14 residues in the CDR3. Trimming stripped 0 bases from V and 10 bases from J, with 12 bases between. The CDR3 here is CASSYSSEGPKLFF. The CDR3 coding sequence is TGTGCCAGCAGTTACTCGTCTGAGGGGCCAAAACTGTTTTTT.

The rearrangement uses TRBV19 and TRBJ2-1; D not resolved. The V gene's germline CDR1 is LNHDA and CDR2 SQIVND (reference sequence). The CDR3 totals 13 residues. Trimming took 1 base from V and 11 from J, leaving 12 bases between them. CDR3 in amino acids: CASSIAQEFKQFF. CDR3 nucleotides: TGTGCCAGTAGTATAGCCCAGGAGTTTAAGCAGTTCTTC.

There are a few counts of this clonotype. V is TRBV6-2 or TRBV6-3 and J is TRBJ2-2; D may be TRBD2 (5 bases). This CDR3 has 14 amino acids. The V gene lost 4 bases and the J gene lost 7 bases, with 13 bases spanning the gap. Germline V gene sequence: CDR1 MNHEY, CDR2 SVGEGT. Here the CDR3 DNA reads TGTGCCAGCAGTTGGAGGCGTATCGGCGGGGAGCTGTTTTTT. Translating it yields CASSWRRIGGELFF.

This clonotype was recorded many times. This chain joins TRBV11-3 and TRBJ2-5; TRBD1 might be the D (6 bases). V lost 3 bases, J lost 2 bases, and 10 bases lay in between. This CDR3 spans 14 amino acids. The germline V gene has CDR1 SGHNT and CDR2 YENEEA. Written as DNA, the CDR3 is TGTGCCAGCAGCTTCTTAACAGGGCAAGAGACCCAGTACTTC. Translating gives CASSFLTGQETQYF.

Ten or more counts support this clonotype. V gene TRBV24-1 combines with J gene TRBJ1-1, with a possible D match to TRBD1 (5 bases). This CDR3 is 13 amino acids long. V lost 3 bases to trimming and J lost 6 bases, with 10 bases between them. The germline CDR1 and CDR2 sequences are KGHDR and SFDVKD. The CDR3 coding sequence is TGTGCCACCAGTGATGGGACGCGTCCTGAAGCTTTCTTT. Translation gives CATSDGTRPEAFF.

This clonotype appeared many times. The gene calls are TRBV21-1 and TRBJ2-1. TRBV21-1 counts as a pseudogene. This CDR3 contains 15 residues. The CDR3 loop reads CASSKVGTSYNEQFF. Here the CDR3 DNA reads TGTGCCAGCAGCAAAGTGGGGACCTCGTACAATGAGCAGTTCTTC.

This clonotype occurred many times. This chain links TRBV6-1 with TRBJ2-1, with D possibly being TRBD2 (5 bases). The V gene lost 7 bases and the J gene lost 8 bases, with 18 bases spanning the gap. The V gene's germline CDR1 is MNHNS and CDR2 SASEGT. The CDR3 runs to 14 residues. The CDR3 here is CASTPPTSFDEQFF. The CDR3, as DNA: TGTGCCAGCACCCCCCCTACTAGTTTCGATGAGCAGTTCTTC.

This clonotype showed up many times. The CDR3 is CASSLVGEQFF. The CDR3 coding sequence is TGTGCCAGCAGTCTAGTAGGTGAGCAGTTCTTC. The chain combines TRBV28 with TRBJ2-1; D call uncertain. This CDR3 is built from 11 residues. Per the germline V gene, CDR1 is MDHEN and CDR2 is SYDVKM. Between the trimmed V and J ends, which lost 5 bases and 9 bases, there was a span of 8 bases.

V gene TRBV30 combines with J gene TRBJ2-4, with 11 nucleotides matching TRBD1. Trimming cost V 1 base and J 9 bases; bases outside gene matches: 5. The CDR3 is made up of 14 amino acids. Germline loops: CDR1 GTSNPN, CDR2 SVGIG (reference sequence). The CDR3: CAWSAGTGGIIQYF. The CDR3 DNA follows: TGTGCCTGGAGTGCAGGGACAGGGGGGATCATTCAGTACTTC.

There are many counts of this clonotype. The CDR3 bases are TGTGCCATCAGTGATCCGGGAGGCACAGATACGCAGTATTTT. Protein product: CAISDPGGTDTQYF. The chain couples TRBV10-3 to TRBJ2-3; D perhaps matches TRBD2 (6 bases). From germline, CDR1 is ENHRY and CDR2 SYGVKD. Trimming cost V 3 bases and J 1 base, with 8 bases left between them. The CDR3 is 14 amino acids.

This clonotype was observed many times. The rearrangement links TRBV5-1 to TRBJ2-3, with 9 bases fitting TRBD2. The junction had 4 bases not matched to a gene; V was cut back by 0 bases and J by 2 bases. CDR3 size: 16 residues. Per germline, CDR1 SGHRS and CDR2 YFSETQ. The CDR3 protein is CASSLGLADNTDTQYF. As DNA, the CDR3 is TGCGCCAGCAGCTTGGGACTAGCGGACAACACAGATACGCAGTATTTT.

The chain links TRBV19 to TRBJ1-1; weak D call: TRBD1 (5 bases). Per germline, CDR1 LNHDA and CDR2 SQIVND (reference sequence). Trimming removed 3 bases at V and 0 bases at J, with 14 bases between. The CDR3 is made up of 16 amino acids. Here the CDR3 DNA reads TGTGCCAGTAGTATTGGGACCGGGCCTTTGAACACTGAAGCTTTCTTT. It specifies CASSIGTGPLNTEAFF.

This clonotype was picked up many times. This chain joins TRBV7-8 and TRBJ2-1; no clear D gene. The germline V gene has CDR1 SGHVS and CDR2 FQNEAQ. This CDR3 has 14 amino acids. V was shortened by 1 base and J by 8 bases, with 12 bases between the two germline ends. The CDR3 sequence is CASSLGNVLDEQFF. CDR3 DNA: TGTGCCAGCAGCTTAGGGAACGTCTTGGATGAGCAGTTCTTC.

In its sample, this clonotype was seen many times. The V and J genes are TRBV7-9 and TRBJ2-7, with D possibly matching TRBD2 (5 bases). Trimming cost V 3 bases and J 5 bases, with 14 bases left between them. This CDR3 comprises 14 residues. Germline V CDR1 and CDR2: SEHNR, FQNEAQ (reference sequence). The CDR3 reads CASSFHTEANEQYF. The DNA for the CDR3 is TGTGCCAGCAGCTTTCACACGGAGGCTAACGAGCAGTACTTC.

V usage is TRBV21-1 and J usage is TRBJ2-2. TRBV21-1 is annotated as a pseudogene. This CDR3 is built from 18 residues. The CDR3 loop is CASSKVVRESRNTGELFF. The DNA for the CDR3 is TGTGCCAGCAGCAAAGTAGTACGTGAGTCTCGGAACACCGGGGAGCTGTTTTTT.

Ten or more counts support this clonotype. The chain uses TRBV18 and TRBJ2-3; 7 bases fit TRBD2. The CDR3 is 14 amino acids. V shed 6 bases and J 4 bases; nucleotides not matched to a gene: 7. The V gene's germline CDR1 is KGHSH and CDR2 LQKENI. CDR3 DNA sequence: TGTGCCAGCTCCCCAGCGGGAAACGCAGATACGCAGTATTTT. It translates to CASSPAGNADTQYF.

In this sample, this clonotype turned up many times. This chain uses TRBV12-3 or TRBV12-4 with TRBJ2-7; no clear D. The CDR3 is made up of 12 amino acids. The ends were cut back, 2 bases at V and 3 bases at J, with 5 bases in the middle. CDR3 protein: CASSLFSYEQYF. The CDR3 nucleotides are TGTGCCAGCAGTTTATTTAGCTACGAGCAGTACTTC.

This clonotype was recorded at least ten times. The chain combines TRBV6-6 with TRBJ2-2, with TRBD1 identical over 7 bases. CDR1 and CDR2 (germline): MNHNY, SVGAGI (reference sequence). V shed 3 bases, J shed 6 bases, and the junction held 13 bases outside the gene matches. This CDR3 region has 17 residues. CDR3 loop: CASSYPGIDRASGELFF. The CDR3 bases are TGTGCCAGCAGTTATCCCGGAATTGACAGGGCGTCCGGGGAGCTGTTTTTT.

The J gene is TRBJ2-7, the V gene TRBV28; D is undetermined. Germline assignment: CDR1 MDHEN and CDR2 SYDVKM. The CDR3 loop spans 11 amino acids. The V end was cut by 3 bases, the J end by 5 bases, with 5 bases between. The CDR3 is CASSFKNEQYV. The CDR3 DNA follows: TGTGCCAGCAGTTTTAAAAACGAGCAGTACGTC.

At least ten counts were recorded for this clonotype. The chain employs TRBV28 and TRBJ1-1, with D unclear. Per germline, CDR1 MDHEN and CDR2 SYDVKM. CDR3 length: 12 amino acids. V gave up 5 bases and J gave up 8 bases, with 12 bases separating them. The CDR3, as DNA: TGTGCCAGCAGTCCTGCGACGGTCGAAGCTTTCTTT. It specifies CASSPATVEAFF.